This T cell receptor (beta chain) was recorded in a study of vaccination and CD4 T cells after COVID-19. Study-wide background: PCR on nasal swabs identified SARS-CoV-2 in convalescent patients, of whom fewer than ten were mild and one severe. Study results and limitations: Convalescent patients had a median approximately 83% of reactive clones appearing only post-vaccination. Median SARS-CoV-2-reactive clonotype numbers went from 21 to 38; this increase was not significant.

Turning to this clonotype: Antigen unknown.

The CDR3 extends over 13 amino acids. Germline CDR1 MGHRA, CDR2 YSYEKL. Trimming pared 3 bases from V and 7 bases from J, leaving 10 bases between. Scientists ran DNA taken from cultured CD4+ T cells through the Oncomine TCR Beta short-read assay for sequencing. After culture, CD4+ T cells served as the source for genomic DNA extraction. TCRdb re-called the PCR reads with MiXCR, one entry per CDR3 protein. The data contain more than 13,000 distinct CDR3 sequences, roughly 58% of them seen just once; the ten biggest clones take up 7.5% to 10%. As for treatment: roughly 10-day PBMC culture with coronavirus spike peptide pools or control peptides (ViraFEST assay).

The source of this sequence is a human donor who had recovered from COVID-19. This rearrangement joins TRBV4-1 to TRBJ2-1, with D perhaps TRBD1 (6 bases). The material was CD4+ T cells from blood, cultured in vitro, obtained before SARS-CoV-2 vaccination. CDR3: CASSQDDRNEQFF. As DNA, the CDR3 is TGCGCCAGCAGCCAGGACGACAGGAATGAGCAGTTCTTC.